The 14 T cell receptor beta chains given below trace back to one sample, sequenced in a study of identical twins. TCRdb independently ran MiXCR on the 5' RACE reads; one entry per CDR3 protein. The data contain some 240,000 distinct CDR3 sequences, over 9.5% of them singletons. The sample comprised memory T cells sorted from blood. The receptors originated from a man in his fifties in good health.

This clonotype occurred many times. The chain joins TRBV7-2 to TRBJ1-4; 9 bases line up with TRBD1. Germline-derived CDR1 and CDR2 are SGHTA and FQGNSA. Trimming at V came to 5 bases and at J to 10 bases, leaving 11 bases not matched to a gene. This CDR3 contains 15 residues. The CDR3 sequence is CASSPSGTGFGKLFF. The DNA of the CDR3 is TGTGCCAGCAGCCCCTCCGGGACAGGGTTCGGAAAACTGTTTTTT.

The table lists this clonotype with many counts. The V call is TRBV15, the J call TRBJ2-3; D remains unclear. CDR3 length equals 13 residues. Looked up from germline, CDR1 is LNHNV and CDR2 is YYDKDF (reference sequence). V lost 5 bases, J lost 0 bases, and 6 bases lay in between. This CDR3 is CATSDTSTDTQYF. CDR3 in DNA: TGTGCCACCAGCGATACAAGCACAGATACGCAGTATTTT.

The chain carries TRBV6-2 or TRBV6-3 and TRBJ1-5; D not resolved. The germline V and J ends were trimmed by 2 bases and 6 bases, with 5 bases remaining between them. The CDR3 runs 12 residues. The germline gives CDR1 MNHEY, CDR2 SVGEGT. The CDR3 loop reads CASSYAGQPQHF. The CDR3 region has the DNA TGTGCCAGCAGTTACGCCGGTCAGCCCCAGCATTTT.

This clonotype was detected many times. The J gene is TRBJ1-4, the V gene TRBV27; unclear D gene. Deletions cut 6 bases from V and 6 bases from J, with 17 bases between. This CDR3 is 15 amino acids long. Germline V gene lookup returns CDR1 MNHEY and CDR2 SMNVEV (reference sequence). CDR3 in DNA: TGTGCCAGCAGCCCCCGTTTGGGTCCTTATGAAAAACTGTTTTTT. Translating it yields CASSPRLGPYEKLFF.

The table lists this clonotype with a count of one. CDR3 DNA: TGCGCCAGCAGCCCTCTGACTAGCGGGGCTGGGGCCAACGTCCTGACTTTC. Translated: CASSPLTSGAGANVLTF. The chain recombines TRBV5-1 with TRBJ2-6, with 11 bases that match TRBD2. This CDR3 contains 17 residues. Looked up from germline, CDR1 is SGHRS and CDR2 is YFSETQ. The trim removed 4 bases at V and 2 bases at J, leaving 5 bases unmatched.

In its sample, this clonotype was seen many times. The chain has TRBV6-2 or TRBV6-3 and TRBJ1-5, with a tentative D call TRBD1 (5 bases). The CDR3 loop spans 17 amino acids. Germline V gives CDR1 MNHEY, CDR2 SVGEGT. Deletions cut 3 bases from V and 2 bases from J, with 17 bases between. The CDR3 spells CASSYLLGEGGNQPQHF. The DNA for the CDR3 is TGTGCCAGCAGTTATCTCCTTGGGGAAGGGGGCAATCAGCCCCAGCATTTT.

In this sample, this clonotype turned up a few times. The rearrangement uses TRBV4-2 and TRBJ2-2, with 13 bases matching TRBD2. CDR1 is LGHNA, CDR2 YNFKEQ, per germline. The CDR3 spans 16 residues. Germline trimming cut 1 base from V and 4 bases from J; bases unmatched to any gene: 0. CDR3 nucleotides: TGTGCCAGCAGCCAAGGACTAGCGGGAGGCACCGGGGAGCTGTTTTTT. As protein: CASSQGLAGGTGELFF.

This clonotype was seen repeatedly, ten times or more. The chain employs TRBV3-1 and TRBJ2-7; TRBD2 is a possible D gene (5 bases). The CDR3 covers 12 residues. V was clipped by 2 bases and J by 5 bases, with 7 bases between them. Germline V gives CDR1 LGHDT, CDR2 YNNKEL (reference sequence). The chain's CDR3 is CASSQPGNEQYF. CDR3 nucleotide sequence: TGTGCCAGCAGCCAACCGGGGAACGAGCAGTACTTC.

The table lists this clonotype with many counts. V gene TRBV28 combines with J gene TRBJ2-3, with a possible D match to TRBD1 (5 bases). V dropped 6 bases and J dropped 4 bases, with 8 bases sitting between them. Germline V lookup: CDR1 MDHEN, CDR2 SYDVKM. This CDR3 has 12 amino acids. CDR3 in DNA: TGTGCCAGCAGAGGGGTGGCAGATACGCAGTATTTT. This codes for CASRGVADTQYF.

At least ten counts were recorded for this clonotype. The CDR3 sequence is CASSLGGTSGMREQFF. In DNA, the CDR3 is TGCGCCAGCAGCTTGGGAGGGACTAGCGGGATGAGGGAGCAGTTCTTC. V is TRBV5-1 and J is TRBJ2-1; 13 bases align to TRBD2. The germline V gene has CDR1 SGHRS and CDR2 YFSETQ. The CDR3 sequence is 16 residues long. The trim removed 0 bases at V and 10 bases at J, leaving 7 bases unmatched.

This chain joins TRBV5-1 and TRBJ2-7, with 8 bases aligning to TRBD2. Germline V gene lookup returns CDR1 SGHRS and CDR2 YFSETQ. CDR3 length equals 16 residues. V shed 5 bases and J 1 base; nucleotides not matched to a gene: 11. The CDR3 coding sequence is TGCGCCAGCAGTTTTTCTGCGGGGGGCGCATCCTACGAGCAGTACTTC. This sequence encodes CASSFSAGGASYEQYF.

This clonotype has at least ten counts. The chain recombines TRBV4-1 with TRBJ1-2; D gene uncertain. In germline, CDR1 is MGHRA, CDR2 YSYEKL. V was clipped by 7 bases and J by 4 bases, with 19 bases between them. The CDR3 is made up of 15 amino acids. The CDR3 sequence: CASTPFSDVGYGYTF. The CDR3 DNA reads TGCGCCAGCACCCCATTCTCGGATGTCGGCTATGGCTACACCTTC.

This clonotype has just a few counts. CDR3 sequence reads: CAIRGTGGSEQYF. In DNA form, the CDR3 reads TGTGCCATACGCGGGACAGGGGGCTCCGAGCAGTACTTC. V is TRBV6-6 and J is TRBJ2-7; 12 bases line up with TRBD1. Germline lookup yields CDR1 MNHNY and CDR2 SVGAGI (reference sequence). The V and J ends lost 10 bases and 6 bases, in that order; junction bases with no gene match: 7. The CDR3 totals 13 residues.

As regards this clonotype: A read error is possible here, since a much larger clone lies one base away. The chain has TRBV7-2 and TRBJ2-2; D remains ambiguous. Germline V gives CDR1 SGHTA, CDR2 FQGNSA. This CDR3 has 16 residues. V lost 0 bases, J lost 3 bases, and 11 bases lay in between. CDR3 amino acids: CASSLAQSRYTGELFF. The CDR3 region has the DNA TGTGCCAGCAGCTTAGCGCAGAGCAGGTACACCGGGGAGCTGTTTTTT.